The entry below describes one T cell receptor (beta chain). The assay was immunoSEQ multiplex PCR, and TCRdb's table has in-frame clones only and misses some. The sample yields roughly 38,000 clones, under 85% seen once. This entry belongs to a study of T cells in narcolepsy. The CDR3 is made up of 14 amino acids. CDR1 is MDHEN and CDR2 is SYDVKM in the germline V gene. V was shortened by 2 bases and J by 4 bases, with 11 bases between the two germline ends. This TCR was recovered from a human donor with narcolepsy. The source material was CD45RA- memory CD4+ T cells from PBMCs. This sequence joins TRBV28 and TRBJ1-2, with no clear D. As DNA, the CDR3 is TGTGCCAGCAGTTTAGTGGCGGGCTCCTATGGCTACACCTTC. Translating gives CASSLVAGSYGYTF.